This T cell receptor beta chain was sequenced for a study of T cell responses to AZD1222 COVID-19 vaccine. Assay: immunoSEQ multiplex PCR; the TCRdb copy retains only in-frame clones and omits some. The sample consists of tens of thousands of clones, 90% of them appearing once. Per the germline V gene, CDR1 is GTSNPN and CDR2 is SVGIG (reference sequence). The CDR3 loop spans 12 amino acids. Germline trimming cut 4 bases from V and 5 bases from J; bases unmatched to any gene: 4. The gene calls are TRBV30 and TRBJ1-1; 7 positions agree with TRBD1. The origin of this receptor is an adult who received the AZD1222 COVID-19 vaccine. Sequenced material: peripheral blood, taken 28 days after the second AZD1222 dose. CDR3 sequence (DNA): TGTGCCTGGAACAGGGGTAGGACTGAAGCTTTCTTT. Its translation: CAWNRGRTEAFF.